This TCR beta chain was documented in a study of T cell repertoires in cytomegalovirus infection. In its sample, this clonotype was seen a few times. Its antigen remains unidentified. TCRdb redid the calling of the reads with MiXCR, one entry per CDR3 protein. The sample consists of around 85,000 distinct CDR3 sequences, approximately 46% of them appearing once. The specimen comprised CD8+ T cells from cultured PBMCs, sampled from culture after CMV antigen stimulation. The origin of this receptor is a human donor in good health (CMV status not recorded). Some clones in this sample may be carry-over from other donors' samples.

The CDR3 region is CASSPRGGFVYNEQFF. CDR3 nucleotide sequence: TGTGCCAGCAGCCCGCGGGGGGGCTTTGTGTACAATGAGCAGTTCTTC. The rearrangement links TRBV5-6 to TRBJ2-1; 9 bases agree with TRBD2. V lost 4 bases, J lost 4 bases, and 9 bases stayed unmatched. Germline loops: CDR1 SGHDT, CDR2 YYEEEE. CDR3 length equals 16 residues. The whole variable domain, remainder taken from reference TRBV5-6 and TRBJ2-1, is DAGVTQSPTHLIKTRGQQVTLRCSPKSGHDTVSWYQQALGQGPQFIFQYYEEEERQRGNFPDRFSGHQFPNYSSELNVNALLLGDSALYLCASSPRGGFVYNEQFFGPGTRLTVL.